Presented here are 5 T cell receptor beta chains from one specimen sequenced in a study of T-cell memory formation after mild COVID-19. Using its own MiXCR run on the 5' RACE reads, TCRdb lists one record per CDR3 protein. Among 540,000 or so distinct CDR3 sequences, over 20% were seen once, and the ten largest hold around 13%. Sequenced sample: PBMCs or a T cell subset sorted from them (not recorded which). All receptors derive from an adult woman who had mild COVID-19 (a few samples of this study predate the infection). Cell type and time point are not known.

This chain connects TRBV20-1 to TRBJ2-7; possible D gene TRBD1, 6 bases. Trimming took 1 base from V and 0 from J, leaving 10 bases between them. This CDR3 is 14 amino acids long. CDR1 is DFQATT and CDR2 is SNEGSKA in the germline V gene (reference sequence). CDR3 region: CSARGQVSSYEQYF. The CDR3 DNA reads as TGCAGTGCTAGAGGACAGGTTAGCTCCTACGAGCAGTACTTC.

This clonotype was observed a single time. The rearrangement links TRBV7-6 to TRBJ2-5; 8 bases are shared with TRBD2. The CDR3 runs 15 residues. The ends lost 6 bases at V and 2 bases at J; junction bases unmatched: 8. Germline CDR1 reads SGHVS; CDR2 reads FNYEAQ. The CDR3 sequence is CASRWDSGGQETQYF. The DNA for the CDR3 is TGTGCCAGCAGATGGGATTCGGGGGGGCAAGAGACCCAGTACTTC.

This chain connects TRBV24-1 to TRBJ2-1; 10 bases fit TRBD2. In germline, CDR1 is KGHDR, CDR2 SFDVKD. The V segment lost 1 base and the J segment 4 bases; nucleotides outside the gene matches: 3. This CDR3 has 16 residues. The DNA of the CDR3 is TGTGCCACCAGTGATTTTCTAGCGGGAGAATACAATGAGCAGTTCTTC. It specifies CATSDFLAGEYNEQFF.

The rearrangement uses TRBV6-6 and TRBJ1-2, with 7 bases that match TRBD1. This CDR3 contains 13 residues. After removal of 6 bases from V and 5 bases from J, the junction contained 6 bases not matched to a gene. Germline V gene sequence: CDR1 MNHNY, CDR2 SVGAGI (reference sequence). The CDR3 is CASSKATGYGYTF. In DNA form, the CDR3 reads TGTGCCAGCAGCAAAGCGACAGGGTATGGCTACACCTTC.

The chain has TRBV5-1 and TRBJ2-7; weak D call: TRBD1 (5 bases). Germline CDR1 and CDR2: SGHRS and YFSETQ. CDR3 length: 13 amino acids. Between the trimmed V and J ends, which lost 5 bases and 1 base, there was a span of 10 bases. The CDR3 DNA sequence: TGCGCCAGCAGGACAGAGAGTTCCTACGAGCAGTACTTC. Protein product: CASRTESSYEQYF.